Below are 12 T cell receptor beta chains sequenced from a single sample in a study of human T cells and chemical hapten exposure (dated by TCRdb to the early 2020s). The time point tag for this specimen amounts to: patch test 1, 2 weeks after DPC sensitization. In the paper's terms, the treatment or condition label means: therapeutic diphenylcyclopropenone sensitization with weekly scalp DPC. Unfractionated whole blood was collected in Tempus Blood RNA tubes, and total RNA was extracted from that blood. Libraries were made using RACE. Sequencing relied on a NextSeq 500. Clones were called with MiXCR by TCRdb after fastp trimmed the public reads at Q25, and only in-frame beta chains were retained. Here each entry gathers all rows of one CDR3 protein and keeps the most common genes and DNA. This sample holds 50,000 or so distinct CDR3 sequences; more than 9.5% were observed only once. The ten largest clones capture approximately 1.8% of the sample.

The input for sequencing was whole blood, taken in connection with sensitization to the hapten diphenylcyclopropenone (DPC). The receptor source for this set is a woman in her 40s with alopecia areata. Some clones in this sample may be carry-over from other donors' samples.

The genes are TRBV5-1 and TRBJ2-5; 7 nucleotides match TRBD1. This CDR3 has 15 amino acids. Germline CDR1 and CDR2: SGHRS and YFSETQ. The J segment lost 1 base and the V segment lost 0 bases, leaving 3 bases of the junction unmatched. The CDR3 sequence is CASSLAAGGQETQYF. The CDR3 region has the DNA TGCGCCAGCAGCTTGGCAGCAGGGGGCCAAGAGACCCAGTACTTC.

The chain employs TRBV6-2 or TRBV6-3 and TRBJ1-2; D may be TRBD1 (5 bases). The CDR3 spans 17 residues. Per the germline V gene, CDR1 is MNHEY and CDR2 is SVGEGT. V was clipped by 7 bases and J by 0 bases, with 21 bases between them. The CDR3 spells CASILERPTDSNYGYTF. In DNA, the CDR3 is TGTGCCAGCATTCTAGAAAGACCGACAGACTCTAACTATGGCTACACCTTC.

This clonotype has ten or more counts. This sequence joins TRBV6-5 and TRBJ1-6, with D possibly being TRBD1 (6 bases). V lost 6 bases and J 7 bases, leaving 13 bases between the germline ends. The germline V gene encodes CDR1 MNHEY and CDR2 SVGAGI. CDR3 length: 14 amino acids. CDR3 in DNA: TGTGCCAGCAGCAGGACAGCAGAGAATTCACCCCTCCACTTT. It yields the protein CASSRTAENSPLHF.

J is TRBJ2-1 and V is TRBV10-3; D is unclear. V gave up 4 bases and J gave up 0 bases, with 10 bases separating them. The CDR3 consists of 15 residues. The germline V gene has CDR1 ENHRY and CDR2 SYGVKD. CDR3 amino acids: CAISGNNPSYNEQFF. CDR3 bases: TGTGCCATCAGTGGAAACAACCCCTCCTACAATGAGCAGTTCTTC.

This clonotype occurred many times. The V gene is TRBV2, the J gene TRBJ1-1; no clear D gene. Germline lookup yields CDR1 SNHLY and CDR2 FYNNEI. The CDR3 sequence is 11 residues long. Trimming removed 7 bases at V and 5 bases at J, with 8 bases between. CDR3 sequence reads: CASKAGTEAFF. CDR3 sequence (DNA): TGTGCCAGCAAGGCCGGGACTGAAGCTTTCTTT.

This clonotype has only a few counts. The genes are TRBV19 and TRBJ2-3, with TRBD1 matching over 7 bases. After removal of 9 bases from V and 2 bases from J, the junction contained 11 bases not matched to a gene. CDR1 and CDR2 from the germline V gene are LNHDA and SQIVND (reference sequence). This CDR3 region has 15 residues. The CDR3 region has the DNA TGTGCCAGCCGCATTACAGGGGTCCCCACAGATACGCAGTATTTT. Protein product: CASRITGVPTDTQYF.

The DNA for the CDR3 is TGCAGTGCTAGAAGGCAGCGGGGCAGCACAGATACGCAGTATTTT. It is translated as CSARRQRGSTDTQYF. This chain joins TRBV20-1 and TRBJ2-3; TRBD2 matches 7 bases. J gave up 0 bases and V 2 bases, and 5 bases lay outside the gene matches. This CDR3 comprises 15 residues. From germline, CDR1 is DFQATT and CDR2 SNEGSKA (reference sequence).

V is TRBV12-3 or TRBV12-4 and J is TRBJ2-7; a weak D match, TRBD1 (6 bases). The CDR3 length is 13 residues. The V gene lost 4 bases and the J gene lost 6 bases, with 13 bases spanning the gap. The CDR3 sequence is CASSSNRVGEQYF. Written as DNA, the CDR3 is TGTGCCAGCAGTTCCAACAGGGTTGGCGAGCAGTACTTC.

The chain is built from TRBV7-7 and TRBJ2-7, with D possibly being TRBD1 (6 bases). This CDR3 is built from 14 residues. The germline CDR1 and CDR2 sequences are SSHAT and FNYEAQ (reference sequence). Trimming stripped 1 base from V and 2 bases from J, with 9 bases between. CDR3 residues: CASSLGEGAYEQYF. CDR3 DNA: TGTGCCAGCAGCTTAGGTGAGGGGGCCTACGAGCAGTACTTC.

The chain carries TRBV4-1 and TRBJ2-5, with TRBD2 identical over 7 bases. V dropped 1 base and J dropped 4; count of bases not matched to a gene: 9. The germline CDR1 and CDR2 sequences are MGHRA and YSYEKL. This CDR3 comprises 16 residues. The CDR3 coding sequence is TGCGCCAGCAGCCAAGTCGCGGGGGTGGCAGGAGAGACCCAGTACTTC. It yields the protein CASSQVAGVAGETQYF.

The chain employs TRBV2 and TRBJ1-1, with TRBD1 matching over 7 bases. Germline V gives CDR1 SNHLY, CDR2 FYNNEI. With V trimmed by 10 bases and J by 0 bases, 8 bases remained unmatched. The CDR3 has 14 amino acids. CDR3 DNA: TGTGCCATCGAGGAGACAGGGATGAACACTGAAGCTTTCTTT. Its protein is CAIEETGMNTEAFF.

V gene TRBV6-2 or TRBV6-3 combines with J gene TRBJ2-3, with 8 bases lining up with TRBD2. CDR3 length equals 17 residues. Germline V CDR1 and CDR2: MNHEY, SVGEGT. Germline trimming cut 0 bases from V and 2 bases from J; bases unmatched to any gene: 7. The CDR3: CASSYSRRLASTDTQYF. The CDR3 DNA follows: TGTGCCAGCAGTTACTCGAGAAGACTAGCGTCCACAGATACGCAGTATTTT.